The sequence of this T cell receptor beta chain was determined in a study of blood T cell repertoires in COVID-19. Study details: From T cells, B-cell-depleted T cells, or PBMCs came the material, which was cDNA or gDNA.

Sequenced by immunoSEQ multiplex PCR; TCRdb stores in-frame clones only, minus some. The sample consists of some 120,000 clones, over 70% of them appearing once. V was pared by 7 bases and J by 3 bases, with 18 bases between. The CDR3 totals 15 residues. Germline V lookup: CDR1 MNHEY, CDR2 SVGAGI. The source of this sequence is a woman in her 50s with acute or convalescent COVID-19. This sequence joins TRBV6-5 and TRBJ1-1; D perhaps matches TRBD1 (5 bases). Sequencing was done on a sample of peripheral blood. CDR3 in DNA: TGTGCCAGCACATATGTGGGGGGATCGGACACTGAAGCTTTCTTT. This translates into CASTYVGGSDTEAFF.